The next 7 T cell receptor beta chains were all read from a single sample in a study of cytomegalovirus exposure and HLA in healthy donors. Researchers ran the PCR with 60 Vbeta and 13 Jbeta primers. Method: immunoSEQ multiplex PCR; TCRdb's copy keeps in-frame clones and lacks some. The sample has 95,000 to 130,000 clones, approximately 80% seen once. Sequenced sample: PBMCs. The receptors originated from a young woman in good health and CMV-seronegative.

The chain joins TRBV21-1 to TRBJ2-2; whether TRBD2, the table's D call, matches the DNA was not checked. TRBV21-1 is tagged as a pseudogene. The CDR3 loop spans 17 amino acids. This chain's CDR3 is CASSKDAWSGGTGELFF. CDR3 nucleotides: TGTGCCAGCAGCAAAGACGCTTGGAGCGGAGGCACCGGGGAGCTGTTTTTT.

The gene calls are TRBV19 and TRBJ1-4, with D hard to call. With 2 bases removed from V and 3 bases from J, the gap between germline ends came to 7 bases. Germline values: CDR1 LNHDA, CDR2 SQIVND (reference sequence). The CDR3 loop spans 14 amino acids. The CDR3 nucleotides read TGTGCCAGTAGTATACGGAGTGCTAATGAAAAACTGTTTTTT. This codes for CASSIRSANEKLFF. Based on the CDR3 plus reference TRBV19 and TRBJ1-4, the full variable domain is DGGITQSPKYLFRKEGQNVTLSCEQNLNHDAMYWYRQDPGQGLRLIYYSQIVNDFQKGDIAEGYSVSREKKESFPLTVTSAQKNPTAFYLCASSIRSANEKLFFGSGTQLSVL.

The J gene is TRBJ1-1, the V gene TRBV19; TRBD1 matches at 7 bases. J gave up 0 bases and V 6 bases, and 4 bases lay outside the gene matches. The CDR3 loop spans 14 amino acids. Germline CDR1 reads LNHDA; CDR2 reads SQIVND (reference sequence). CDR3 sequence: CASRGGQLNTEAFF. The DNA for the CDR3 is TGTGCCAGTAGAGGGGGACAGTTGAACACTGAAGCTTTCTTT.

The chain links TRBV5-1 to TRBJ2-1; D uncertain. Germline CDR1 reads SGHRS; CDR2 reads YFSETQ. This CDR3 has 13 residues. V was trimmed by 0 bases and J by 6 bases, leaving 7 bases between them. The CDR3 sequence is CASSLGDANEQFF. In DNA, the CDR3 is TGCGCCAGCAGCTTGGGAGATGCCAATGAGCAGTTCTTC.

The chain recombines TRBV6-6 with TRBJ1-1; tentative D call: TRBD1 (5 bases). This CDR3 spans 15 amino acids. Trimming left V 5 bases short and J 3 bases short, with 16 bases between. Germline V gives CDR1 MNHNY, CDR2 SVGAGI (reference sequence). The CDR3 DNA reads TGTGCCAGCAGTCGAGGCAGGGTGCGCCACACTGAAGCTTTCTTT. This sequence encodes CASSRGRVRHTEAFF.

This sequence joins TRBV7-2 and TRBJ2-1, with 12 bases matching TRBD2. This CDR3 spans 14 amino acids. The V segment lost 5 bases and the J segment 5 bases; nucleotides outside the gene matches: 1. Germline V gene lookup returns CDR1 SGHTA and CDR2 FQGNSA. The CDR3 bases are TGTGCCAGCAGCGCTAGCGGGAGGGACAATGAGCAGTTCTTC. Its translation: CASSASGRDNEQFF.

This clone was seen a single time. The V call is TRBV2, the J call TRBJ2-5; D unresolved. The CDR3 loop spans 14 amino acids. The germline V and J ends were trimmed by 3 bases and 1 base, with 9 bases remaining between them. Germline CDR1 and CDR2: SNHLY and FYNNEI. The CDR3, as DNA: TGTGCCAGCAGTGAGGCCGGCGGCCAAGAGACCCAGTACTTC. It yields the protein CASSEAGGQETQYF. Complete variable domain (other parts from reference TRBV2 and TRBJ2-5): EPEVTQTPSHQVTQMGQEVILRCVPISNHLYFYWYRQILGQKVEFLVSFYNNEISEKSEIFDDQFSVERPDGSNFTLKIRSTKLEDSAMYFCASSEAGGQETQYFGPGTRLLVL.